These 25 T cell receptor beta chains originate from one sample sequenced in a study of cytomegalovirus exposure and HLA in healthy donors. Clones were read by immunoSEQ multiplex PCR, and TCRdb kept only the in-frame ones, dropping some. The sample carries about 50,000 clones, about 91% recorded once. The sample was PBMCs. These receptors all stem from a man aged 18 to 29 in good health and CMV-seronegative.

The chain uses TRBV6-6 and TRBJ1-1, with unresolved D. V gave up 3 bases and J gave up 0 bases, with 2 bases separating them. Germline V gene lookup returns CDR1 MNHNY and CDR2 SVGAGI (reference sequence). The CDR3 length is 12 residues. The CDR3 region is CASSYMNTEAFF. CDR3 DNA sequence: TGTGCCAGCAGTTATATGAACACTGAAGCTTTCTTT.

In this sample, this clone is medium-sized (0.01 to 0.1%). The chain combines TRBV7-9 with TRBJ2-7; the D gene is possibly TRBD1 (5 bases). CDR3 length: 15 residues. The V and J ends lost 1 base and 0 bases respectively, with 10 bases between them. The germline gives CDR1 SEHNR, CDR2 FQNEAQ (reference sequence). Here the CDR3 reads CASSLENRNSYEQYF. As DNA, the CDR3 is TGTGCCAGCAGCTTAGAGAACAGGAACTCCTACGAGCAGTACTTC.

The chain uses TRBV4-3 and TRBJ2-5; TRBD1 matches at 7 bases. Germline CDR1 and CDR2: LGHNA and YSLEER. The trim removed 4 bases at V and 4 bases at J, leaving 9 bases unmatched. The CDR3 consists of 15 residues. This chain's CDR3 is CASSPRTGTGETQYF. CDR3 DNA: TGCGCCAGCAGCCCCCGGACAGGCACAGGAGAGACCCAGTACTTC.

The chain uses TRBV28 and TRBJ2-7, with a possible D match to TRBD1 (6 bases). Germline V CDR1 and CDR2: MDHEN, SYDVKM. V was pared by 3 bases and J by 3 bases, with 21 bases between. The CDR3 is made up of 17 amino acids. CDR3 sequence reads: CASSFLFGTQPIYEQYF. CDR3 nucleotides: TGTGCCAGCAGTTTCCTCTTCGGGACACAGCCTATCTACGAGCAGTACTTC.

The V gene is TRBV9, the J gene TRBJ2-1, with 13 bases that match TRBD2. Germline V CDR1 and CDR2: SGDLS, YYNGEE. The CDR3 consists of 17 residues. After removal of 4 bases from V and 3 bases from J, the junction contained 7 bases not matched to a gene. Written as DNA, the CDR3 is TGTGCCAGCAGCCTCGGACTAGCGGGAGTGGGCTACAATGAGCAGTTCTTC. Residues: CASSLGLAGVGYNEQFF.

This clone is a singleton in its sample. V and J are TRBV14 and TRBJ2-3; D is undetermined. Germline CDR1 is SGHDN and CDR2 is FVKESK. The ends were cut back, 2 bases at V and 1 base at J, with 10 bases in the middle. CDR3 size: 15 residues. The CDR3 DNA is TGTGCCAGCAGCCAATGGCTCGATGGCACAGATACGCAGTATTTT. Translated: CASSQWLDGTDTQYF.

CDR3 in DNA: TGTGCCAGCAGTCCCGGGGAAGGGGGCCGGGGCGAAGCTTTCTTT. It is translated as CASSPGEGGRGEAFF. The chain has TRBV7-9 and TRBJ1-1; 7 bases map to TRBD1. CDR1 and CDR2 (germline): SEHNR, FQNEAQ (reference sequence). CDR3 length: 15 amino acids. J was trimmed by 8 bases and V by 6 bases; bases with no gene match: 15.

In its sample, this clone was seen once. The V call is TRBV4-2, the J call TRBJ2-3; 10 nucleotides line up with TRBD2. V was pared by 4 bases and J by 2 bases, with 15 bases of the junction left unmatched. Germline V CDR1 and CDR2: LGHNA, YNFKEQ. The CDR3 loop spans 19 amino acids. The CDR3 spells CASSRRAFGSGGATDTQYF. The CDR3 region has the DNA TGTGCCAGCAGCCGAAGGGCTTTTGGCAGCGGGGGGGCCACAGATACGCAGTATTTT.

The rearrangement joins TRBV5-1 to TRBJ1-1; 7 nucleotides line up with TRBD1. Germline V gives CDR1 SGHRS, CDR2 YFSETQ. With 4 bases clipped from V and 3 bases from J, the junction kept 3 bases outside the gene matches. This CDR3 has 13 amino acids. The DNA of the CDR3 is TGCGCCAGCAGCCAGGGACAGTACACTGAAGCTTTCTTT. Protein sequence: CASSQGQYTEAFF.

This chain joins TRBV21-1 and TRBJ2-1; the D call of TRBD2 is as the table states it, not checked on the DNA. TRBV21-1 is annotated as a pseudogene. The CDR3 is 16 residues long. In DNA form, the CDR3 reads TGTGCCAGCAGCAAATGCGAGGTGCTTGGGTTGGATGAGCAGTTCTTC. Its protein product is CASSKCEVLGLDEQFF.

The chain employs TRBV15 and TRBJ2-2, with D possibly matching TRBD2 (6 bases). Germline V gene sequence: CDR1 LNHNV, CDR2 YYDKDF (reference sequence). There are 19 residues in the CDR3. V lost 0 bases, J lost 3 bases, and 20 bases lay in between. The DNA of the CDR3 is TGTGCCACCAGCAGAGAAAAGTTGGGACTTCTTAGGGACACCGGGGAGCTGTTTTTT. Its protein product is CATSREKLGLLRDTGELFF. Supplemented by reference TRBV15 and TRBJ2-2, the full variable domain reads DAMVIQNPRYQVTQFGKPVTLSCSQTLNHNVMYWYQQKSSQAPKLLFHYYDKDFNNEADTPDNFQSRRPNTSFCFLDIRSPGLGDTAMYLCATSREKLGLLRDTGELFFGEGSRLTVL.

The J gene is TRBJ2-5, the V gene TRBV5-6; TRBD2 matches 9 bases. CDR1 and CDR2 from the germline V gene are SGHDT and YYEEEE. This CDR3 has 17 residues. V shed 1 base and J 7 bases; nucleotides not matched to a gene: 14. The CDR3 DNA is TGTGCCAGCAGCTTGTGGCTAGCGGGGTCCGGGAAAGTGACCCAGTACTTC. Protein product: CASSLWLAGSGKVTQYF.

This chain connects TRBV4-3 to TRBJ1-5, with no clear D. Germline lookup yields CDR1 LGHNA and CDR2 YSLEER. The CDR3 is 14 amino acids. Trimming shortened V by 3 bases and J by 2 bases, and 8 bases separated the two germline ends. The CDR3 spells CASSQVGGNQPQHF. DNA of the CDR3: TGCGCCAGCAGCCAGGTCGGAGGCAATCAGCCCCAGCATTTT.

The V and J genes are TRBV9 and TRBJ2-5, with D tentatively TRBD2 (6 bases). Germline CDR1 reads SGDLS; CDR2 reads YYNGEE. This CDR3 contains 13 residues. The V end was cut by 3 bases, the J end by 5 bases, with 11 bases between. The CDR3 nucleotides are TGTGCCAGCAGCGCGGGAGCCCGGGAGACCCAGTACTTC. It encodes CASSAGARETQYF.

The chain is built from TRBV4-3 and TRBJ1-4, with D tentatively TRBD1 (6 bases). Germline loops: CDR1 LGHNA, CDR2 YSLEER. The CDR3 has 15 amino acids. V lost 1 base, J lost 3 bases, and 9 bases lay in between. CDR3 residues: CASSQGQGPNEKLFF. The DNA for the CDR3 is TGCGCCAGCAGCCAAGGTCAGGGGCCTAATGAAAAACTGTTTTTT.

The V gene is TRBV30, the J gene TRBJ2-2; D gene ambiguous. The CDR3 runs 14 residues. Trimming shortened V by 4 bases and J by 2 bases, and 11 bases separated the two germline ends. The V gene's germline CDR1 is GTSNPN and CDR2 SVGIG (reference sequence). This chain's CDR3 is CAWMYSSNTGELFF. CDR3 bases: TGTGCCTGGATGTATAGCTCCAACACCGGGGAGCTGTTTTTT.

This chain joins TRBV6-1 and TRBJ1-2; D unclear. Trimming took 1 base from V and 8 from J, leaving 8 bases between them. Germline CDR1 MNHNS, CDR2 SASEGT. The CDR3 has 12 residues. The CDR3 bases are TGTGCCAGCAGTGAAGTTCAGTGGGGCTACACCTTC. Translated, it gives CASSEVQWGYTF.

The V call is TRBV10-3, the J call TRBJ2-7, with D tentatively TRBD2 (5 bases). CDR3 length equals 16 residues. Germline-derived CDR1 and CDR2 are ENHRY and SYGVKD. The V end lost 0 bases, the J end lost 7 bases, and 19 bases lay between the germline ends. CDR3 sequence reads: CAISESRGRSSGEQYF. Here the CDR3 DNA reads TGTGCCATCAGTGAGTCGCGAGGGCGGAGTTCCGGAGAGCAGTACTTC.

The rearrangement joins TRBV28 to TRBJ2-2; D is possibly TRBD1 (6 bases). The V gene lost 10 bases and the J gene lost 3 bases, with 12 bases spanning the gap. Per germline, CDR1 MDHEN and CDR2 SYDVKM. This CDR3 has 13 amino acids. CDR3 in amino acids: CATYYRDTGELFF. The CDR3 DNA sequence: TGTGCCACCTACTACAGGGACACCGGGGAGCTGTTTTTT.

The CDR3 spells CASRWGGNGEQFF. The CDR3 DNA follows: TGTGCCAGCAGATGGGGCGGGAATGGTGAGCAGTTCTTC. This chain uses TRBV2 with TRBJ2-1; tentatively, D is TRBD2 (6 bases). V gave up 6 bases and J gave up 9 bases, with 15 bases separating them. Germline CDR1 is SNHLY and CDR2 is FYNNEI. This CDR3 has 13 residues.

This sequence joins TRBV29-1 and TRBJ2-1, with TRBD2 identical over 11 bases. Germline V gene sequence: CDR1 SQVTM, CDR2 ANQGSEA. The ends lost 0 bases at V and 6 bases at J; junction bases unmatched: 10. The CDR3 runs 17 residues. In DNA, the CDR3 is TGCAGCGTTGAAGATCGATTGCTAGCGGGAGGTCGCAATGAGCAGTTCTTC. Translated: CSVEDRLLAGGRNEQFF.

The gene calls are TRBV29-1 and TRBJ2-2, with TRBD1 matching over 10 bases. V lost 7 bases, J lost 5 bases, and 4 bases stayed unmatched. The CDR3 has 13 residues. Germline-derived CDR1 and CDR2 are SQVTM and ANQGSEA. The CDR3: CSARTGGTGELFF. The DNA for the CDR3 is TGCAGCGCTAGGACAGGGGGAACCGGGGAGCTGTTTTTT.

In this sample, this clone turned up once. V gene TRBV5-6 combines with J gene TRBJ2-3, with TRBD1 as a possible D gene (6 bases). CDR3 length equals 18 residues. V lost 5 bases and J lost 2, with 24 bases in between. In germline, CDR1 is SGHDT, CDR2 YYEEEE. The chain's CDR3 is CASSTPITTGKYTDTQYF. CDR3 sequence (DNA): TGTGCCAGCAGTACGCCCATCACGACAGGAAAATACACAGATACGCAGTATTTT.

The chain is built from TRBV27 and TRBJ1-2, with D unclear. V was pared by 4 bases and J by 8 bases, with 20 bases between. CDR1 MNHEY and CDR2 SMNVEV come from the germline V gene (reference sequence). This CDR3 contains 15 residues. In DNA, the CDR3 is TGTGCCAGCAGTTCAGACTTGACCCGAGGAGAGGGCTACACCTTC. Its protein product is CASSSDLTRGEGYTF.

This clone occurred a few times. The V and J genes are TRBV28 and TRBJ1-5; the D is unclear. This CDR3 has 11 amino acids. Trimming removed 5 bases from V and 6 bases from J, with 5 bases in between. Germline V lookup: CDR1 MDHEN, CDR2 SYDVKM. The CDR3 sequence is CASSLSQPQHF. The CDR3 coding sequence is TGTGCCAGCAGTCTGAGTCAGCCCCAGCATTTT. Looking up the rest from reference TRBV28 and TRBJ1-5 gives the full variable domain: DVKVTQSSRYLVKRTGEKVFLECVQDMDHENMFWYRQDPGLGLRLIYFSYDVKMKEKGDIPEGYSVSREKKERFSLILESASTNQTSMYLCASSLSQPQHFGDGTRLSIL.